The present T cell receptor (beta chain) was sequenced within a study of long-term antiretroviral therapy in people with HIV. The assay used was immunoSEQ (version v3.0), run at survey level. Clones were sequenced by immunoSEQ multiplex PCR, and TCRdb holds only the in-frame ones, with some missing. The sample records some 22,000 clones, approximately 79% being singletons. In germline, CDR1 is MNHNS, CDR2 SASEGT. This CDR3 is 14 amino acids long. Trimming cost V 8 bases and J 3 bases; bases outside gene matches: 5. The sample here was unsorted PBMCs, taken 4.1 years after starting antiretroviral therapy. This clonotype was sampled from a woman in her thirties or forties with HIV. The chain recombines TRBV6-1 with TRBJ2-1; TRBD2 matches 9 bases. The CDR3 spells CASYSGSVYNEQFF. As DNA, the CDR3 is TGTGCCAGCTATAGCGGGAGTGTCTACAATGAGCAGTTCTTC.